The 7 T cell receptor beta chains reported below all come from one sample, sequenced in a study of T cells after yellow fever vaccination (dated by TCRdb to about 2019). The treatment or condition label for this specimen denotes: live attenuated yellow fever vaccine strain. The library was prepared using 5' RACE. These reads were obtained on an Illumina NovaSeq 6000. TCRdb reanalyzed the raw reads on its own, using fastp at Q25 for trimming and MiXCR for clone calling, and kept in-frame beta chains. Here each entry gathers all rows of one CDR3 protein and keeps the most common genes and DNA. The sample includes some 390,000 distinct CDR3 sequences, with over 15% observed a single time. Of the sample, about a sixth is held by the ten largest clones. Material: PBMCs, obtained before the yellow fever booster vaccination. These receptors were obtained from a man between 18 and 29 years old who received the YFV17D yellow fever vaccine.

V and J are TRBV14 and TRBJ1-1; possibly TRBD1 for D (5 bases). Germline loops: CDR1 SGHDN, CDR2 FVKESK. This CDR3 spans 13 amino acids. The ends were cut back, 5 bases at V and 4 bases at J, with 11 bases in the middle. CDR3 nucleotide sequence: TGTGCCAGCAGCTTACAGGAGGGCACTGAAGCTTTCTTT. The encoded protein is CASSLQEGTEAFF.

This clonotype was seen more than once but under ten times. The chain combines TRBV15 with TRBJ1-5; D is unclear. CDR1 and CDR2 from the germline V gene are LNHNV and YYDKDF (reference sequence). CDR3 length: 16 residues. Trimming stripped 1 base from V and 0 bases from J, with 10 bases between. Written as DNA, the CDR3 is TGTGCCACCAGCAGAGGTCCAGCGACTAGCAATCAGCCCCAGCATTTT. Protein sequence: CATSRGPATSNQPQHF.

The rearrangement uses TRBV5-1 and TRBJ2-3; D may be TRBD1 or TRBD2 (5 bases each). In germline, CDR1 is SGHRS, CDR2 YFSETQ. CDR3 size: 15 residues. The V gene lost 3 bases and the J gene lost 4 bases, with 15 bases spanning the gap. CDR3 loop: CASSSGTLTPDTQYF. In DNA, the CDR3 is TGCGCCAGCAGCTCCGGGACCCTCACCCCAGATACGCAGTATTTT.

This clonotype occurred a few times. The chain has TRBV5-1 and TRBJ1-2; D is perhaps TRBD1 (6 bases). The CDR3 covers 14 residues. The germline gives CDR1 SGHRS, CDR2 YFSETQ. The V end was cut by 0 bases, the J end by 4 bases, with 10 bases between. The CDR3 is CASSLGQGTYGYTF. CDR3 nucleotides: TGCGCCAGCAGCTTGGGCCAGGGGACCTATGGCTACACCTTC.

V is TRBV7-6 and J is TRBJ2-5, with D uncertain. Trimming removed 4 bases from V and 4 bases from J, with 10 bases in between. Germline V CDR1 and CDR2: SGHVS, FNYEAQ. There are 13 residues in the CDR3. The CDR3 coding sequence is TGTGCCAGCAGCTCCACCCCCACAGAGACCCAGTACTTC. It encodes CASSSTPTETQYF.

The chain is built from TRBV7-6 and TRBJ2-3; D call uncertain. This CDR3 has 16 amino acids. Per the germline V gene, CDR1 is SGHVS and CDR2 is FNYEAQ. The V and J ends lost 5 bases and 0 bases respectively, with 15 bases between them. CDR3 in amino acids: CASSPYRPRSTDTQYF. The CDR3 bases are TGTGCCAGCAGCCCATACAGACCCAGGAGCACAGATACGCAGTATTTT. The entire variable domain, with the rest obtained from reference TRBV7-6 and TRBJ2-3, is as follows: GAGVSQSPRYKVTKRGQDVALRCDPISGHVSLYWYRQALGQGPEFLTYFNYEAQQDKSGLPNDRFSAERPEGSISTLTIQRTEQRDSAMYRCASSPYRPRSTDTQYFGPGTRLTVL.

As DNA, the CDR3 is TGTGCCAGCAGTCGACAGGGAATCGATCAGCCCCAGCATTTT. Translated: CASSRQGIDQPQHF. The J gene is TRBJ1-5, the V gene TRBV6-5, with TRBD1 matching over 7 bases. This CDR3 has 14 amino acids. Germline-derived CDR1 and CDR2 are MNHEY and SVGAGI. With 5 bases clipped from V and 5 bases from J, the junction kept 6 bases outside the gene matches.